This entry is about one T cell receptor (beta chain). This sample was taken from a study of cytomegalovirus exposure and HLA in healthy donors. The study ran its PCR with 60 Vbeta and 13 Jbeta primers. Here immunoSEQ multiplex PCR was the method, and the copy in TCRdb shows in-frame clones only, minus some. The sample includes 150,000 to 200,000 clones, around four fifths seen only once; the top ten take over 5%. The TCR originated in a woman in her fifties or sixties in good health and CMV-seropositive. The sample comprised PBMCs.

The CDR3 region has the DNA TGTGCCAGCACCGGGGGACTAGCGGGAAAATCGAACACCGGGGAGCTGTTTTTT. Its translation is CASTGGLAGKSNTGELFF. V is TRBV2 and J is TRBJ2-2, with 13 bases identical to TRBD2. Trimming cost V 7 bases and J 0 bases; bases outside gene matches: 8. The CDR3 sequence is 18 residues long. The germline CDR1 and CDR2 sequences are SNHLY and FYNNEI.